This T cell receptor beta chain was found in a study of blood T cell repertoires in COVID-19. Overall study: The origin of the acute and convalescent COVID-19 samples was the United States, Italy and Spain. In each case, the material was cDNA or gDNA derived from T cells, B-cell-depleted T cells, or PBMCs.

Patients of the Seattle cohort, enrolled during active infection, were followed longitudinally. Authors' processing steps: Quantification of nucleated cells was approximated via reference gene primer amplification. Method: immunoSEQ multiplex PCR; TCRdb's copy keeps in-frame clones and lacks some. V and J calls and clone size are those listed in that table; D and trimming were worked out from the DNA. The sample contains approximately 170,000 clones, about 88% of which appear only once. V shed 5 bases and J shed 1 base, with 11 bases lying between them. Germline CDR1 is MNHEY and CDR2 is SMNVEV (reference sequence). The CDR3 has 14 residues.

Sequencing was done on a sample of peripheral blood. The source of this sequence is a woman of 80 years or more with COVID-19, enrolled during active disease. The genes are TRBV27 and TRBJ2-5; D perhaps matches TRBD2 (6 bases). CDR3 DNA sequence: TGTGCCAGCAGTAGGGGACTGGCCCAAGAGACCCAGTACTTC. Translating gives CASSRGLAQETQYF.